Listed below are T cell receptor beta chains from one sample, sequenced in a study of control samples from healthy donors and cancer patients. Here immunoSEQ multiplex PCR was the method, and the copy in TCRdb shows in-frame clones only, minus some. The sample has tens of thousands of clones, around 95% seen once. Sample: blood. All receptors derive from a man in his thirties or forties in good health. Both conserved end residues are part of each CDR3. The order of the fields is clone size, D gene, V gene, J gene, CDR3 protein, CDR3 DNA. A D gene is named only where the DNA matches it firmly. A row's size may be missing; if present it is once, few, many or a size class.

NA	NA	TRBV6-2/TRBV6-3	TRBJ1-2	CASSYGQQANYGYTF	TGTGCCAGCAGTTATGGACAGCAAGCTAACTATGGCTACACCTTC
NA	NA	TRBV6-5	TRBJ2-3	CASSYSTATDTQYF	TGTGCCAGCAGTTACTCGACCGCCACAGATACGCAGTATTTT
once	NA	TRBV9	TRBJ2-7	CASSVVGGNEQYF	TGTGCCAGCAGCGTAGTCGGAGGGAACGAGCAGTACTTC
once	TRBD1	TRBV5-4	TRBJ2-5	CALPKDRVMETQYF	TGTGCCCTCCCAAAGGACAGGGTGATGGAGACCCAGTACTTC
NA	NA	TRBV28	TRBJ2-2	CAIRTEERGTGELFF	TGTGCCATCCGGACAGAAGAGCGGGGCACCGGGGAGCTGTTTTTT
NA	NA	TRBV4-3	TRBJ1-5	CASSQGQVNQPQHF	TGCGCCAGCAGCCAAGGACAGGTCAATCAGCCCCAGCATTTT
NA	NA	TRBV11-3	TRBJ2-1	CASSFISSPRPGGGNEQFF	TGTGCCAGCAGCTTTATATCGTCCCCAAGACCCGGAGGAGGCAATGAGCAGTTCTTC
NA	NA	TRBV25-1	TRBJ2-4	CASRAEGLAKNIQYF	TGTGCCAGCAGGGCGGAGGGCCTAGCCAAAAACATTCAGTACTTC
NA	TRBD1	TRBV19	TRBJ2-3	CASSQLGTGYTDTQYF	TGTGCCAGTAGCCAACTAGGGACAGGGTACACAGATACGCAGTATTTT
NA	NA	TRBV9	TRBJ1-1	CASSAGGNTEAFF	TGTGCCAGCAGCGCGGGAGGGAACACTGAAGCTTTCTTT
NA	NA	TRBV9	TRBJ1-2	CASSGIKRQIGYTF	TGTGCCAGCAGCGGAATTAAAAGACAGATAGGCTACACCTTC
NA	NA	TRBV10-3	TRBJ2-2	CAIRRLDGNTGELFF	TGTGCCATCAGGAGACTAGATGGGAACACCGGGGAGCTGTTTTTT
NA	NA	TRBV19	TRBJ1-3	CASSIRTGNSGNTIYF	TGTGCCAGTAGTATCAGAACCGGGAACTCTGGAAACACCATATATTTT
NA	TRBD1	TRBV6-4	TRBJ1-2	CASRGSTGDYGYTF	TGTGCCAGCAGGGGCTCTACAGGGGACTATGGCTACACCTTC
NA	NA	TRBV4-1	TRBJ1-5	CASSQRTAFFSNQPQHF	TGCGCCAGCAGCCAAAGGACAGCTTTTTTTAGCAATCAGCCCCAGCATTTT
once	NA	TRBV2	TRBJ1-4	CASRAGGTNEKLFF	TGTGCCAGCAGGGCGGGGGGAACTAATGAAAAACTGTTTTTT
NA	NA	TRBV6-5	TRBJ2-5	CASSYRQVGGTQYF	TGTGCCAGCAGTTATCGGCAGGTCGGTGGGACCCAGTACTTC
NA	TRBD1	TRBV3-1/TRBV3-2	TRBJ1-1	CASSQTGDTEAFF	TGTGCCAGCAGCCAAACAGGGGACACTGAAGCTTTCTTT
NA	TRBD1	TRBV9	TRBJ2-7	CASSGGGTGAYEQYF	TGTGCCAGCAGCGGCGGCGGGACAGGGGCCTACGAGCAGTACTTC
NA	NA	TRBV5-6	TRBJ1-1	CASSQQSEAFF	TGTGCCAGCAGCCAGCAGAGTGAAGCTTTCTTT
NA	NA	TRBV7-9	TRBJ1-1	CASSLGSKDRYSTRAFF	TGTGCCAGCAGCTTAGGTTCTAAGGACCGGTACTCTACGCGAGCTTTCTTT
NA	TRBD2	TRBV14	TRBJ2-2	CASSQGLALNTGELFF	TGTGCCAGCAGCCAAGGACTAGCGCTTAACACCGGGGAGCTGTTTTTT
NA	NA	TRBV28	TRBJ1-5	CASSPPHLGQPQHF	TGTGCCAGCAGTCCCCCACACTTGGGTCAGCCCCAGCATTTT
once	TRBD1	TRBV27	TRBJ2-3	CASSLIGTGITDTQYF	TGTGCCAGCAGTTTAATTGGGACAGGGATCACAGATACGCAGTATTTT
NA	NA	TRBV4-2	TRBJ1-1	CASSQLGVNTEAFF	TGTGCCAGCAGCCAGTTAGGGGTGAACACTGAAGCTTTCTTT
NA	NA	TRBV23-1	TRBJ1-1	CASSQTATEAFF	TGCGCCAGCAGTCAGACTGCCACTGAAGCTTTCTTT
NA	NA	TRBV5-1	TRBJ2-2	CPTKRRQESTGELFF	TGCCCCACCAAACGACGCCAGGAGAGCACCGGGGAGCTGTTTTTT
NA	NA	TRBV24-1	TRBJ2-2	CATSDRRYPTTGELFF	TGTGCCACCAGTGACCGGCGATACCCCACGACCGGGGAGCTGTTTTTT
NA	TRBD2	TRBV5-1	TRBJ2-1	CASSLPSGGVSEQFF	TGCGCCAGCAGCTTGCCTAGCGGGGGGGTGAGTGAGCAGTTCTTC
NA	NA	TRBV19	TRBJ2-7	CASAKDREGFSYEQYF	TGTGCCAGCGCCAAGGACAGGGAGGGGTTCTCCTACGAGCAGTACTTC
NA	TRBD1	TRBV15	TRBJ2-7	CATSRRDRGGEQYF	TGTGCCACCAGCCGCCGGGACAGGGGAGGCGAGCAGTACTTC
few	NA	TRBV6-5	TRBJ1-2	CASSYEGVGFSGGYTF	TGTGCCAGCAGTTACGAGGGTGTCGGGTTCTCCGGCGGCTACACCTTC
NA	NA	TRBV11-1	TRBJ2-5	CASSLGSSETQYF	TGTGCCAGCAGCTTGGGTAGCTCAGAGACCCAGTACTTC
NA	NA	TRBV11-2	TRBJ2-1	CASSIGGSSYNEQFF	TGTGCCAGCAGCATAGGAGGGAGTTCCTACAATGAGCAGTTCTTC
NA	NA	TRBV5-1	TRBJ2-7	CASSLVGGTSYEQYF	TGCGCCAGCAGCTTGGTAGGGGGAACCTCCTACGAGCAGTACTTC
NA	TRBD2	TRBV3-1/TRBV3-2	TRBJ2-1	CASSRLAGVYEQFF	TGTGCCAGCAGCCGACTAGCGGGAGTGTATGAGCAGTTCTTC
NA	NA	TRBV7-9	TRBJ1-2	CASSLPTEHGNNYGYTF	TGTGCCAGCAGCTTACCCACGGAGCACGGAAATAACTATGGCTACACCTTC
NA	NA	TRBV7-3	TRBJ1-1	CASSLRPDGAEAFF	TGTGCCAGCAGCTTAAGGCCGGACGGCGCTGAAGCTTTCTTT
NA	NA	TRBV27	TRBJ1-4	CASSWALTEARGEKLFF	TGTGCCAGCAGTTGGGCCCTCACCGAGGCACGGGGTGAAAAACTGTTTTTT
NA	TRBD1	TRBV19	TRBJ1-4	CATTGTAGEKLFF	TGTGCCACCACAGGGACAGCCGGTGAAAAACTGTTTTTT
NA	NA	TRBV12-5	TRBJ2-5	CASGLVEGQQETQYF	TGTGCTAGTGGTTTGGTAGAGGGTCAGCAAGAGACCCAGTACTTC
NA	NA	TRBV29-1	TRBJ2-3	CSVQYYPTDTQYF	TGCAGCGTTCAATACTATCCCACAGATACGCAGTATTTT
once	NA	TRBV9	TRBJ2-1	CASSPRGAGDSYNEQFF	TGTGCCAGCAGCCCCAGGGGGGCGGGTGATTCCTACAATGAGCAGTTCTTC
NA	NA	TRBV11-2	TRBJ2-7	CASSLDRYEQYF	TGTGCCAGCAGCTTAGATCGATACGAGCAGTACTTC
NA	NA	TRBV27	TRBJ2-3	CASSPQPWDTQYF	TGTGCCAGCAGTCCTCAACCCTGGGATACGCAGTATTTT
NA	NA	TRBV11-2	TRBJ2-7	CASSISYEQYF	TGTGCCAGCAGCATAAGCTACGAGCAGTACTTC
NA	NA	TRBV7-2	TRBJ1-6	CASSLYSGYNSPLHF	TGTGCCAGCAGCTTATACTCGGGATATAATTCACCCCTCCACTTT
NA	TRBD1	TRBV19	TRBJ1-1	CASSPQGVGTEAFF	TGTGCCAGTAGCCCACAGGGGGTTGGCACTGAAGCTTTCTTT
NA	NA	TRBV29-1	TRBJ1-1	CSVQRSGSLNTEAFF	TGCAGCGTTCAACGATCGGGCAGCCTGAACACTGAAGCTTTCTTT
NA	NA	TRBV19	TRBJ1-5	CASSMIVGGGWQPQHF	TGTGCCAGTAGTATGATTGTCGGGGGAGGGTGGCAGCCCCAGCATTTT
NA	NA	TRBV10-3	TRBJ1-1	CAISESRGVMNTEAFF	TGTGCCATCAGTGAGTCCCGAGGGGTTATGAACACTGAAGCTTTCTTT
NA	TRBD1	TRBV11-2	TRBJ2-2	CASSRDRGNTGELFF	TGTGCCAGCAGCCGGGACAGGGGGAACACCGGGGAGCTGTTTTTT
NA	TRBD2	TRBV5-1	TRBJ2-1	CASSLEASGMYNEQFF	TGCGCCAGCAGCTTGGAAGCTAGCGGGATGTACAATGAGCAGTTCTTC
NA	TRBD2	TRBV10-3	TRBJ2-6	CATNPSPGLAVGGANVLTF	TGTGCCACCAATCCATCTCCGGGACTAGCGGTAGGTGGGGCCAACGTCCTGACTTTC
NA	NA	TRBV10-3	TRBJ1-5	CAISPADEGGQPQHF	TGTGCCATCAGCCCGGCGGATGAGGGCGGGCAGCCCCAGCATTTT
NA	NA	TRBV7-9	TRBJ1-3	CASSPGPRNSGNTIYF	TGTGCCAGCAGCCCGGGACCCCGAAACTCTGGAAACACCATATATTTT
NA	TRBD1	TRBV6-2/TRBV6-3	TRBJ1-5	CASSSLGQDGQPQHF	TGTGCCAGCAGTTCCCTGGGACAGGATGGTCAGCCCCAGCATTTT
NA	NA	TRBV4-1	TRBJ1-5	CASSQQVRLNNQPQHF	TGCGCCAGCAGCCAACAAGTACGATTAAACAATCAGCCCCAGCATTTT
NA	NA	TRBV10-1	TRBJ2-3	CASSESPPDTQYF	TGCGCCAGCAGTGAGTCACCCCCAGATACGCAGTATTTT